In its sample, the clone carrying this T cell receptor (beta chain) was seen many times. The antigen remains unidentified. This entry is derived from a study of identical twins. The trim removed 7 bases at V and 6 bases at J, leaving 13 bases unmatched. The CDR3 contains 14 residues. Germline CDR1 and CDR2: SQVTM and ANQGSEA. TCRdb recomputed calls from the 5' RACE reads with MiXCR, one row per CDR3 protein. The table lists about 570,000 distinct CDR3 sequences, 9.6% of them singletons. Overall study findings and caveats: Whereas memory repertoires showed no such difference, abundant cord blood beta clonotypes carried fewer insertions.

In addition, the sample was reused for a study of yellow fever vaccine responses in identical twins.

The source is a woman under 30 in good health. This rearrangement joins TRBV29-1 to TRBJ2-5; the match to TRBD2 covers 8 bases. Input material: PBMCs. Written as DNA, the CDR3 is TGCAGCGCCGTGTCCGCGGGAGGCTGGCAGACCCAGTACTTC. Translating it yields CSAVSAGGWQTQYF.